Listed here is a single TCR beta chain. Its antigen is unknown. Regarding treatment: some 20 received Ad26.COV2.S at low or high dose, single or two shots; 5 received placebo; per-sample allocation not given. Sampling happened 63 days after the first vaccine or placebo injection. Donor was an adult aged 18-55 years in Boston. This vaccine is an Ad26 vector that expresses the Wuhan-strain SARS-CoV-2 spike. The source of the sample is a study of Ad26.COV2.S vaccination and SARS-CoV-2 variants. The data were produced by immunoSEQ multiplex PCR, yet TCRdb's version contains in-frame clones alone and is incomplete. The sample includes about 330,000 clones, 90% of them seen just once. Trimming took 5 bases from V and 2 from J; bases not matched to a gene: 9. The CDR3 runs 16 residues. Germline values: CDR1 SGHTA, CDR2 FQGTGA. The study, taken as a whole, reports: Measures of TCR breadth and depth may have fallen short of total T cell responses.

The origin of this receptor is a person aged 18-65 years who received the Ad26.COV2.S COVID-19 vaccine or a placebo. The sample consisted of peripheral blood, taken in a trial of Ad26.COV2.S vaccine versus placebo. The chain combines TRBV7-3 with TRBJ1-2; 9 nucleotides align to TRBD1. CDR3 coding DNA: TGTGCCAGCAGCCTCGGGACAGGGAAAGAAAACTATGGCTACACCTTC. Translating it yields CASSLGTGKENYGYTF.